This entry describes one TCR beta chain. The antigen is undetermined. Reverse transcription used about 0.45 to 1 ug RNA and random hexamers. An immunoSEQ multiplex PCR generated amplified TCR beta CDR3 products spanning 54 Vbeta and 13 Jbeta. TCRdb called the immunoSEQ multiplex PCR reads again in MiXCR, with one record for every CDR3 protein. The table lists roughly 250,000 distinct CDR3 sequences, less than 96% of them singletons. The V and J ends lost 5 bases and 5 bases respectively, with 21 bases between them. The CDR3 spans 15 residues. Germline CDR1 and CDR2: GTSNPN and SVGIG (reference sequence). The sample comes from a study of CD8 T cells in Susac syndrome. Study-wide context: Within the group of sequenced Susac syndrome patients, about six had active disease and 8 or 9 were in remission.

Study-wide results and caveats: Where Susac syndrome CD4+ T cell repertoires were concerned, no clonal expansion was evident.

J is TRBJ2-5 and V is TRBV30; D perhaps matches TRBD2 (5 bases). Sequenced material: CD4+ T cells from PBMCs. The TCR sequence derives from a human donor with Susac syndrome. CDR3 sequence: CAWARILAPGETQYF. The CDR3 region has the DNA TGTGCCTGGGCCCGGATTTTGGCCCCGGGGGAGACCCAGTACTTC.